This T cell receptor (beta chain) was identified during a study of Graves' ophthalmopathy and Graves' hyperthyroidism. In this sample, this clonotype turned up a few times. Amplification of TCR beta CDR3 regions used RNA transcripts. RT-PCR in the first round used HTBI primers; a second-round multiplex PCR followed. TCRdb ran MiXCR on the multiplex PCR reads and lists one entry per CDR3 protein. The table has approximately 380,000 distinct CDR3 sequences, more than 20% seen once; the top ten hold under 3%. The TCR comes from a woman under 30 with stable Graves' hyperthyroidism. The sample was peripheral blood.

The DNA of the CDR3 is TGCGCCAGCAGCTCGGAAGGATCCTACGAGCAGTACTTC. This translates into CASSSEGSYEQYF. The rearrangement uses TRBV5-1 and TRBJ2-7; D gene unclear. Per the germline V gene, CDR1 is SGHRS and CDR2 is YFSETQ. The CDR3 covers 13 residues. Trimming pared 3 bases from V and 1 base from J, leaving 8 bases between.